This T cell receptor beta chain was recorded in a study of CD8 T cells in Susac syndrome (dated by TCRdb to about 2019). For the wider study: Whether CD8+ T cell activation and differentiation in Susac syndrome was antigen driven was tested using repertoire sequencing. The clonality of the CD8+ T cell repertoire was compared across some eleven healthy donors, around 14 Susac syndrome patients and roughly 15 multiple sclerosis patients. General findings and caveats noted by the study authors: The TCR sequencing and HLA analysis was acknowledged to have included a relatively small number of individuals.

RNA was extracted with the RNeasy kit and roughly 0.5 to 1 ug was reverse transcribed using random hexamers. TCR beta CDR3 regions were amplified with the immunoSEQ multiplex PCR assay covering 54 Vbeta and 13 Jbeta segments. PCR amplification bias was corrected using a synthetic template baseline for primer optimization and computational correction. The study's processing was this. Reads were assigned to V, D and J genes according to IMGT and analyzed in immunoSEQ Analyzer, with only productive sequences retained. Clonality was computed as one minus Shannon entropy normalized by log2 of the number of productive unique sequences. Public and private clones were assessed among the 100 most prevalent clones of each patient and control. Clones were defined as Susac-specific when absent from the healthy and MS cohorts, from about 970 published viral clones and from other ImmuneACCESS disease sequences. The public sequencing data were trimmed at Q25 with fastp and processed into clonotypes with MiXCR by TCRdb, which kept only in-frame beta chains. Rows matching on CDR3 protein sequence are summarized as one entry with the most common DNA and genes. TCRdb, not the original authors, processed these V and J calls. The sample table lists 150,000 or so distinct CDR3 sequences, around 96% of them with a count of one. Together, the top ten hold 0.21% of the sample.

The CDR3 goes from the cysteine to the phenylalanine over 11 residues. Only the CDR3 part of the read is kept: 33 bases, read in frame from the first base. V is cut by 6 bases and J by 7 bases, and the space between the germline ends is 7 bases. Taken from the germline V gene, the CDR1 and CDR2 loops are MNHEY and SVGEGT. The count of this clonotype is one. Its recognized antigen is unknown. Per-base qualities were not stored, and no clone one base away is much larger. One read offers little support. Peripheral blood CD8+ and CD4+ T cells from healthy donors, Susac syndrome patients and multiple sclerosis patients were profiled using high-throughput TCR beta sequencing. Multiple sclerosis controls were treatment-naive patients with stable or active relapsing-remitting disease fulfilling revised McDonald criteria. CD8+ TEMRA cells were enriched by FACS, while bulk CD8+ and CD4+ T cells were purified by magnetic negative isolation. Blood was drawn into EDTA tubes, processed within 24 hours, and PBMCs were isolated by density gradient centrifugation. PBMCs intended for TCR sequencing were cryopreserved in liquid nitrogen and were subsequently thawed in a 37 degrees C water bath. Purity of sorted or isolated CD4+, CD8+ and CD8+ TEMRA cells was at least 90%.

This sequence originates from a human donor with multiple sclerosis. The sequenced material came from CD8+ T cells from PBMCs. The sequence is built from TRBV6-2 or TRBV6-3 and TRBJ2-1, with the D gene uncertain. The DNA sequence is TGTGCCAGCAGATCGAGGAATGAGCAGTTCTTC. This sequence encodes CASRSRNEQFF.